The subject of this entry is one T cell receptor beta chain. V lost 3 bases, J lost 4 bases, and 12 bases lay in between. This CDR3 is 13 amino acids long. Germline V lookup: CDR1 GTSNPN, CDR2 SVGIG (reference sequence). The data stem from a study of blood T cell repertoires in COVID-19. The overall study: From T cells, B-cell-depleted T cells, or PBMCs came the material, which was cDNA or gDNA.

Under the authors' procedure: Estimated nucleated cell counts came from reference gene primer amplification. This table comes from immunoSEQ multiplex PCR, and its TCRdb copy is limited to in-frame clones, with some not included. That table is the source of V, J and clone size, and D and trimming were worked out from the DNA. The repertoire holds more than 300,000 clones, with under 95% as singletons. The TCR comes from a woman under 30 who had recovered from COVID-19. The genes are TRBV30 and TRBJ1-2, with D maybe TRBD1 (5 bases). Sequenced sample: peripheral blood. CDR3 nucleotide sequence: TGTGCCTGGAGCCCGCTGGGGGGCTATGGCTACACCTTC. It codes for CAWSPLGGYGYTF. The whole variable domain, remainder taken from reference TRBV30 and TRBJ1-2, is SQTIHQWPATLVQPVGSPLSLECTVEGTSNPNLYWYRQAAGRGLQLLFYSVGIGQISSEVPQNLSASRPQDRQFILSSKKLLLSDSGFYLCAWSPLGGYGYTFGSGTRLTVV.